This T cell receptor (beta chain) was recovered during a study of blood T cell repertoires in COVID-19. The repertoire was sequenced with immunoSEQ multiplex PCR; TCRdb's copy has only in-frame clones and lacks some. The sample carries about 190,000 clones, under 80% recorded once. CDR3 length: 13 amino acids. With 0 bases removed from V and 8 bases from J, the gap between germline ends came to 13 bases. Germline V CDR1 and CDR2: GTSNPN, SVGIG (reference sequence). The clonotype originates from a woman aged 50 to 60 with acute or convalescent COVID-19. The chain has TRBV30 and TRBJ1-2; D ambiguous. The sample consisted of peripheral blood. The CDR3 sequence: CAWSVMQGGGYTF. The DNA for the CDR3 is TGTGCCTGGAGTGTAATGCAAGGCGGAGGCTACACCTTC.